One T cell receptor (beta chain) is described in this entry. J lost 3 bases, V lost 5 bases, and 2 bases had no gene match. There are 15 residues in the CDR3. Germline V gene lookup returns CDR1 SGHNT and CDR2 YENEEA. The PCR was carried out with 60 Vbeta primers and 13 Jbeta primers. The protocol was immunoSEQ multiplex PCR, while the TCRdb copy is restricted to in-frame clones and leaves out a portion. The data hold tens of thousands of clones, with 82% observed a single time. The data stem from a study of cytomegalovirus exposure and HLA in healthy donors. The sample taken for sequencing was PBMCs. This sequence originates from a man in his forties or fifties in good health and CMV-seronegative. The chain joins TRBV11-3 to TRBJ2-1; 12 bases fit TRBD2. CDR3: CASSPTSGGYNEQFF. The DNA of the CDR3 is TGTGCCAGCAGCCCGACTAGCGGGGGCTACAATGAGCAGTTCTTC.